This T cell receptor (beta chain) stems from a study of human T cells and chemical hapten exposure. Whole-study results and caveats: Having alopecia, the donors may differ immunologically from healthy people. Versus controls, expanded TCRs had significantly more large CDR3 similarity clusters.

Stated time point: pre-sensitization, week 0. As to treatment: therapeutic diphenylcyclopropenone sensitization with weekly scalp DPC. Each patch test followed a blood draw. Germline assignment: CDR1 LGHDT and CDR2 YNNKEL (reference sequence). CDR3 length: 13 residues. Trimming pared 4 bases from V and 9 bases from J, leaving 15 bases between. What the library attached to individual cDNA molecules were unique molecular identifiers. TCRdb called the RACE reads again in MiXCR, with one record for every CDR3 protein. The top ten clones hold approximately 5.3% of a sample with roughly 40,000 distinct CDR3 sequences, around 12% of them seen once. In the case of this clonotype: Its matching antigen is unknown.

This chain connects TRBV3-1 to TRBJ1-2; D unclear. The TCR originated in a woman younger than 45 with alopecia areata. Some clones in this sample may be carry-over from other donors' samples. The sequences come from whole blood, collected in connection with sensitization to the hapten diphenylcyclopropenone (DPC). CDR3 sequence: CASSLSQAGSYTF. CDR3 nucleotides: TGTGCCAGCAGCCTTTCCCAGGCAGGAAGCTACACCTTC.